These 10 T cell receptor beta chains share one sample of origin, sequenced in a study of T cell changes during pregnancy in multiple sclerosis. Measured with immunoSEQ multiplex PCR; TCRdb has only the in-frame clones, and not every one. The table lists fewer than 70,000 clones, 92% of them singletons. The sequenced sample was peripheral blood, obtained in the second trimester of pregnancy. These receptors came from a female donor in good health, enrolled as a control in a pregnancy study.

V is TRBV27 and J is TRBJ2-7; the match to TRBD2 covers 9 bases. V trimming: 3 bases; J trimming: 12 bases; junction bases outside the gene matches: 15. Germline-derived CDR1 and CDR2 are MNHEY and SMNVEV (reference sequence). There are 15 residues in the CDR3. The CDR3 region is CASSFRGGSGRFLYF. The CDR3 region has the DNA TGTGCCAGCAGTTTTAGGGGGGGCAGCGGGAGGTTTTTGTACTTC.

V gene TRBV7-2 combines with J gene TRBJ2-5; 10 bases agree with TRBD2. The CDR3 extends over 14 amino acids. Germline values: CDR1 SGHTA, CDR2 FQGNSA. Trimming took 5 bases from V and 4 from J; bases not matched to a gene: 4. The CDR3 loop is CASSQRLAGETQYF. CDR3 nucleotides: TGTGCCAGCAGCCAACGACTAGCGGGAGAGACCCAGTACTTC.

This chain uses TRBV7-8 with TRBJ2-7; 7 bases are shared with TRBD1. CDR3 length equals 13 residues. Trimming took 6 bases from V and 2 from J; bases not matched to a gene: 4. Germline V gene sequence: CDR1 SGHVS, CDR2 FQNEAQ. The CDR3 reads CASSRDSPYEQYF. The CDR3 region has the DNA TGTGCCAGCAGTAGGGACAGTCCCTACGAGCAGTACTTC. Full variable domain (rest looked up from reference TRBV7-8 and TRBJ2-7): GAGVSQSPRYKVAKRGQDVALRCDPISGHVSLFWYQQALGQGPEFLTYFQNEAQLDKSGLPSDRFFAERPEGSVSTLKIQRTQQEDSAVYLCASSRDSPYEQYFGPGTRLTVT.

This sequence joins TRBV27 and TRBJ2-2; weak D call: TRBD1 (5 bases). V was cut by 6 bases and J by 0 bases, with 11 bases left in between. CDR1 MNHEY and CDR2 SMNVEV come from the germline V gene (reference sequence). The CDR3 runs 15 residues. The CDR3, as DNA: TGTGCCAGCAGGCCAGGGATCTCGAACACCGGGGAGCTGTTTTTT. This encodes CASRPGISNTGELFF.

The rearrangement uses TRBV2 and TRBJ2-1; 11 bases map to TRBD2. Trimming took 2 bases from V and 5 from J; bases not matched to a gene: 8. Germline lookup yields CDR1 SNHLY and CDR2 FYNNEI. The CDR3 is 17 amino acids. The CDR3 reads CASSEPIAGGPNNEQFF. The CDR3 DNA reads as TGTGCCAGCAGTGAACCAATAGCGGGAGGGCCCAACAATGAGCAGTTCTTC.

V and J are TRBV5-1 and TRBJ2-4, with 7 bases identical to TRBD2. The CDR3 has 15 amino acids. CDR1 SGHRS and CDR2 YFSETQ come from the germline V gene. V lost 4 bases, J lost 3 bases, and 7 bases stayed unmatched. CDR3: CASSLSGGVKNIQYF. CDR3 DNA sequence: TGCGCCAGCAGCCTCTCTGGGGGGGTCAAAAACATTCAGTACTTC.

This rearrangement joins TRBV6-4 to TRBJ2-1; D possibly corresponds to TRBD1 (7 bases). CDR3 size: 15 residues. The V end lost 5 bases, the J end lost 6 bases, and 17 bases lay between the germline ends. Germline assignment: CDR1 MRHNA and CDR2 SNTAGT. This CDR3 reads CASSSGDSTGNEQFF. The CDR3 nucleotides are TGTGCCAGCAGTTCGGGGGACAGCACGGGCAATGAGCAGTTCTTC.

The V gene is TRBV7-2, the J gene TRBJ2-3; 10 bases align to TRBD2. The CDR3 runs 15 residues. V trimming: 7 bases; J trimming: 7 bases; junction bases outside the gene matches: 11. Germline-derived CDR1 and CDR2 are SGHTA and FQGNSA. The CDR3 protein is CASNVQREGLYTQYF. For the CDR3, the DNA is TGTGCCAGCAACGTACAGCGGGAGGGCCTATATACGCAGTATTTT.

This sequence joins TRBV7-2 and TRBJ2-7; TRBD2 agrees at 7 bases. J was trimmed by 0 bases and V by 5 bases; bases with no gene match: 16. The CDR3 extends over 18 amino acids. Germline CDR1 and CDR2: SGHTA and FQGNSA. The CDR3, as DNA: TGTGCCAGCAGCCCCCGAGATGCGGGAGCGCCTTTCTCCTACGAGCAGTACTTC. It translates to CASSPRDAGAPFSYEQYF.

V gene TRBV7-2 combines with J gene TRBJ2-2, with D possibly matching TRBD1 (6 bases). V dropped 4 bases and J dropped 1 base, with 13 bases sitting between them. Germline CDR1 reads SGHTA; CDR2 reads FQGNSA. The CDR3 consists of 16 residues. This CDR3 is CASSWGAGVNTGELFF. In DNA, the CDR3 is TGTGCCAGCAGCTGGGGTGCAGGGGTGAACACCGGGGAGCTGTTTTTT.